Listed below are T cell receptor beta chains from one sample, sequenced in a study of blood T cells in healthy people across ages. One entry per CDR3 protein results from TCRdb running MiXCR on the 5' RACE reads. The sample records fewer than 1 million distinct CDR3 sequences, roughly 44% being singletons. The sequenced sample consisted of blood. These receptors all come from a man aged 55-75 years in good health. Both conserved end residues are part of each CDR3. A D gene is named only where the DNA matches it firmly. The size field is filled for only some rows; it gives once, few, many or a size class.

>TRBD1|.|TRBJ1-2|TRBV7-9
TGTGCCAGCAGCTTAGGTCGACAGGGGGAAGATGGCTACACCTTC
CASSLGRQGEDGYTF
>.|few|TRBJ2-4|TRBV6-4
TGTGCCAGCAGTGCAACAGAGGGGAACATTCAGTACTTC
CASSATEGNIQYF
>TRBD1|.|TRBJ1-4|TRBV6-1
TGTGCCAGCAGTCAGGACAGGGGGAAGATCGGCAAGCCTAATGAAAAACTGTTTTTT
CASSQDRGKIGKPNEKLFF
>TRBD1|.|TRBJ2-2|TRBV9
TGTGCCAGCACAGGACAGGGGCCCCTGGGGACCGGGGAGCTGTTTTTT
CASTGQGPLGTGELFF
>.|.|TRBJ2-5|TRBV2
TGTGCCAGCAGTCCACTAGCTCACCAAGAGACCCAGTACTTC
CASSPLAHQETQYF
>TRBD1|once|TRBJ2-5|TRBV20-1
TGCAGTGCTAGAGGAGGACAGGTCAAAGAGACCCAGTACTTC
CSARGGQVKETQYF
>.|.|TRBJ2-5|TRBV5-6
TGTGCCAGCAGCCAACGGGCGGAGACCCAGTACTTC
CASSQRAETQYF
>.|few|TRBJ2-7|TRBV6-5
TGTGCCAGCAGTTACTCTATAACAGGGTCCTACGAGCAGTACTTC
CASSYSITGSYEQYF
>.|.|TRBJ2-6|TRBV7-2
TGTGCCAGCAGCTTAGTACTACCGCGGGCTGGTTTCTCTGGGGCCAACGTCCTGACTTTC
CASSLVLPRAGFSGANVLTF
>TRBD1|few|TRBJ2-7|TRBV5-5
TGTGCCAGCAGCTTACGGACAGGGACGAATTACGAGCAGTACTTC
CASSLRTGTNYEQYF
>.|.|TRBJ1-2|TRBV12-3/TRBV12-4
TGTGCCATTAACGGGGCTGGTAGCTACACCTTC
CAINGAGSYTF
>.|.|TRBJ1-1|TRBV7-9
TGTGCCAGCAGCTTATTGGCGGGAGACGGCACTGAAGCTTTCTTT
CASSLLAGDGTEAFF
>.|.|TRBJ1-2|TRBV28
TGTGCCAGCCAGGGGCAACTTTTCTATGGCTACACCTTC
CASQGQLFYGYTF
>TRBD1|.|TRBJ2-3|TRBV10-1
TGCGCCAGCAGTGCCGGACAGGGCCTCATCACAGATACGCAGTATTTT
CASSAGQGLITDTQYF
>.|few|TRBJ2-3|TRBV20-1
TGCAGTGCTGGTGGACTTAGCACAGATACGCAGTATTTT
CSAGGLSTDTQYF
>.|.|TRBJ2-1|TRBV24-1
TGTGCCACCAGTGATCCGACTATATCAGAGCAGTTCTTC
CATSDPTISEQFF
>TRBD2|few|TRBJ2-5|TRBV4-1
TGCGCCAGCAGCCAGAGCGGGGCCAACCAAGAGACCCAGTACTTC
CASSQSGANQETQYF
>.|few|TRBJ1-2|TRBV2
TGTGCCAGCAGAGATACAGGGTCTAACTATGGCTACACCTTC
CASRDTGSNYGYTF
>TRBD2|many|TRBJ2-3|TRBV20-1
TGCAGTGGGGGGGCTAGCGGGGGGGGTTCTGTTCGGTATTTT
CSGGASGGGSVRYF
>.|.|TRBJ2-7|TRBV21-1
TGTGCCAGCAGCAAAAGCGGACAGTTGAGAGAGCAGTACTTC
CASSKSGQLREQYF
>.|.|TRBJ2-7|TRBV27
TGTGCCAGCAGTTTAAGCCCCGGGCAAGGGCAGTACTTC
CASSLSPGQGQYF
>.|.|TRBJ1-2|TRBV9
TGTGCCAGCAGCGTAGGAAGGGACTCTTCGAACTATGGCTACACCTTC
CASSVGRDSSNYGYTF
>.|few|TRBJ1-4|TRBV29-1
TGCAGCGCTTTTGATGAAAAACTGTTTTTT
CSAFDEKLFF
>.|.|TRBJ2-7|TRBV30
TGTGCCTGGAGTAATTACTACGAGCAGTACTTC
CAWSNYYEQYF
>TRBD1|.|TRBJ1-1|TRBV29-1
TGCAGCGTCTCCGGGACAGGGATAGCTTTCTTT
CSVSGTGIAFF
>.|many|TRBJ2-5|TRBV10-3
TGTGCCATCAGTGAAACCGGCAACAGGGTTGAGACCCAGTACTTC
CAISETGNRVETQYF